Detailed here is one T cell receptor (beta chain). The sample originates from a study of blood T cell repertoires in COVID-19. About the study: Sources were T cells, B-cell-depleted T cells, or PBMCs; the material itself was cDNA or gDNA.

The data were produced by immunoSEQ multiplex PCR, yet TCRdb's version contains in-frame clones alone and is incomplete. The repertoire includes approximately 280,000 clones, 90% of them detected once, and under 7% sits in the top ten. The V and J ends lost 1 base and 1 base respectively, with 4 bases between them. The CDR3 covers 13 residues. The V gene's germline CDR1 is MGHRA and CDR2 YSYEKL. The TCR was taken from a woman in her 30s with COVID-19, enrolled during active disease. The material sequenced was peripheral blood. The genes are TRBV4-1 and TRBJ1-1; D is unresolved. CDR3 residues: CASSQVGNTEAFF. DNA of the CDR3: TGCGCCAGCAGCCAAGTCGGGAACACTGAAGCTTTCTTT.